This is a list of T cell receptor beta chains from one sample in a study of blood T cell repertoires in COVID-19. Measured with immunoSEQ multiplex PCR; TCRdb has only the in-frame clones, and not every one. The profile shows about 42,000 clones, roughly 77% of them singletons. Input material: peripheral blood. These receptors all stem from a man older than 75 with acute or convalescent COVID-19. Each CDR3 is given with its conserved first and last residue. The D gene is left open where the match is weak. Size values are once, few and many counts, or a class for expanded clones, and some rows have none.

j_call: TRBJ1-4; d_call: NA; clone_size: NA; v_call: TRBV6-5; cdr3_nt: TGTGCCAGCAGGCAAACAGGGCGGGGGAGAAAACTGTTTTTT; cdr3_aa: CASRQTGRGRKLFF
j_call: TRBJ2-2; d_call: TRBD1; clone_size: NA; v_call: TRBV10-3; cdr3_nt: TGTGCCACCAGAAGGGGACAGTCGAACACCGGGGAGCTGTTTTTT; cdr3_aa: CATRRGQSNTGELFF
j_call: TRBJ2-1; d_call: NA; clone_size: NA; v_call: TRBV2; cdr3_nt: TGTGCCAGCATCTCGCGGGGCAATGAGCAGTTCTTC; cdr3_aa: CASISRGNEQFF
j_call: TRBJ2-1; d_call: NA; clone_size: NA; v_call: TRBV19; cdr3_nt: TGTGCCAGTACCTTACAGGGAGTGCGATACAATGAGCAGTTCTTC; cdr3_aa: CASTLQGVRYNEQFF
j_call: TRBJ2-7; d_call: TRBD1; clone_size: NA; v_call: TRBV3-1/TRBV3-2; cdr3_nt: TGTGCCAGCAGCCAGGCCGGGACAGGTCCCTACGAGCAGTACTTC; cdr3_aa: CASSQAGTGPYEQYF
j_call: TRBJ2-1; d_call: TRBD2; clone_size: NA; v_call: TRBV4-2; cdr3_nt: TGTGCCAGCAGCCAGGCAAGGGGAGGGAATGAGCAGTTCTTC; cdr3_aa: CASSQARGGNEQFF
j_call: TRBJ1-5; d_call: NA; clone_size: once; v_call: TRBV6-2/TRBV6-3; cdr3_nt: TGTGCCAGCAGTTACAACAGGGCTCAGCCCCAGCATTTT; cdr3_aa: CASSYNRAQPQHF
j_call: TRBJ2-3; d_call: NA; clone_size: NA; v_call: TRBV5-4; cdr3_nt: TGTGCCAGCAGTTATTTGGGCGCAGATACGCAGTATTTT; cdr3_aa: CASSYLGADTQYF
j_call: TRBJ2-5; d_call: NA; clone_size: NA; v_call: TRBV5-1; cdr3_nt: TGCGCCAGCAGCTACTCAAGATCGATTGCACAAGAGACCCAGTACTTC; cdr3_aa: CASSYSRSIAQETQYF
j_call: TRBJ1-4; d_call: NA; clone_size: NA; v_call: TRBV10-3; cdr3_nt: TGTGCCATCCACAGGGATACGAATGAAAAACTGTTTTTT; cdr3_aa: CAIHRDTNEKLFF
j_call: TRBJ1-3; d_call: NA; clone_size: NA; v_call: TRBV18; cdr3_nt: TGTGCCAGCTCACCACCGACATTCTCTGGAAACACCATATATTTT; cdr3_aa: CASSPPTFSGNTIYF